These 9 T cell receptor beta chains share one sample of origin, sequenced in a study of blood T cell repertoires in COVID-19. Profiled with immunoSEQ multiplex PCR; TCRdb holds only in-frame clones, not every one. The table lists 200,000 to 250,000 clones, approximately 85% of them singletons. Source material: PBMCs or T cells enriched from blood (not recorded which). Every receptor here comes from a woman in her forties or fifties who had recovered from COVID-19.

The chain employs TRBV11-3 and TRBJ2-7, with 10 bases aligning to TRBD2. The CDR3 extends over 15 amino acids. In germline, CDR1 is SGHNT, CDR2 YENEEA. V was clipped by 5 bases and J by 5 bases; unmatched bases: 9. The chain's CDR3 is CASSPTGLAVDEQYF. The CDR3 DNA reads as TGTGCCAGCAGCCCCACCGGACTAGCGGTGGACGAGCAGTACTTC.

This clone showed up just once. The chain joins TRBV7-2 to TRBJ2-3; 8 nucleotides align to TRBD2. CDR3 length: 16 amino acids. Germline loops: CDR1 SGHTA, CDR2 FQGNSA. The trim removed 6 bases at V and 2 bases at J, leaving 10 bases unmatched. CDR3 region: CASSSQGLALTDTQYF. CDR3 in DNA: TGTGCCAGCAGTTCGCAAGGACTAGCCCTCACAGATACGCAGTATTTT.

The genes are TRBV7-8 and TRBJ1-4; 7 bases are shared with TRBD1. The CDR3 sequence is 14 residues long. Per the germline V gene, CDR1 is SGHVS and CDR2 is FQNEAQ. Trimming cost V 4 bases and J 8 bases; bases outside gene matches: 7. The CDR3 sequence: CASSYRTGTEKLFF. The CDR3 nucleotides read TGTGCCAGCAGCTATAGGACAGGTACCGAAAAACTGTTTTTT.

This clone was counted once. The chain carries TRBV24-1 and TRBJ2-2; possible D gene TRBD1, 5 bases. The CDR3 is 14 amino acids. Germline lookup yields CDR1 KGHDR and CDR2 SFDVKD. Trimming removed 0 bases from V and 8 bases from J, with 9 bases in between. In nucleotides, the CDR3 is TGTGCCACCAGTGATTTGGGTCAGGGTGGGGAGCTGTTTTTT. Translated: CATSDLGQGGELFF.

This sequence joins TRBV2 and TRBJ1-4, with D uncertain. The CDR3 covers 14 residues. Trimming pared 3 bases from V and 4 bases from J, leaving 9 bases between. The V gene's germline CDR1 is SNHLY and CDR2 FYNNEI. The CDR3 nucleotides read TGTGCCAGCAGTGAGGGCAGATTTAATGAAAAACTGTTTTTT. Translating gives CASSEGRFNEKLFF.

The genes are TRBV4-3 and TRBJ1-4; 10 bases match TRBD1. Germline V gene data show CDR1 as LGHNA and CDR2 as YSLEER. CDR3 size: 14 residues. Germline trimming cut 3 bases from V and 8 bases from J; bases unmatched to any gene: 3. DNA of the CDR3: TGCGCCAGCAGCCAGGGGACAGGGGACGAAAAACTGTTTTTT. Protein sequence: CASSQGTGDEKLFF.

The CDR3 loop is CASSLAGTRPYEQYF. The DNA of the CDR3 is TGTGCCAGCAGCTTAGCGGGGACTCGCCCCTACGAGCAGTACTTC. This chain uses TRBV7-9 with TRBJ2-7; TRBD2 might be the D (6 bases). The CDR3 extends over 15 amino acids. Germline-derived CDR1 and CDR2 are SEHNR and FQNEAQ (reference sequence). V lost 0 bases and J 2 bases, leaving 11 bases between the germline ends.

The chain couples TRBV9 to TRBJ1-5; D is perhaps TRBD1 (5 bases). Germline CDR1 is SGDLS and CDR2 is YYNGEE. Trimming took 0 bases from V and 10 from J, leaving 14 bases between them. This CDR3 is built from 14 residues. The CDR3 bases are TGTGCCAGCAGCGTAGCTACGGGGGTGGGTCCCCAGCATTTT. It codes for CASSVATGVGPQHF.

The chain is built from TRBV28 and TRBJ2-7; D is uncertain. Germline lookup yields CDR1 MDHEN and CDR2 SYDVKM. V was clipped by 3 bases and J by 9 bases, with 15 bases between them. The CDR3 covers 13 residues. CDR3 in DNA: TGTGCCAGCAGTTTTTTAGGTTCCACGGGGCAGTACTTC. Translation gives CASSFLGSTGQYF.